A selection of T cell receptor beta chains follows, all from one sample in a study of blood T cell repertoires in COVID-19. Sequenced by immunoSEQ multiplex PCR; TCRdb stores in-frame clones only, minus some. The table includes 60,000 to 65,000 clones, approximately 80% detected once. Sequenced sample: peripheral blood. Receptor source: a human donor in a cohort sampled during active COVID-19. Each CDR3 is given with its conserved first and last residue. The D gene is left open where the match is weak. The size of a clone is reported for some rows only, either as once, few or many, or as a class for expanded clones.

v_call: TRBV27; d_call: TRBD1; clone_size: once; j_call: TRBJ2-3; cdr3_nt: TGTGCCAGCATTGGGCAGACAGGGTACGCAGATACGCAGTATTTT; cdr3_aa: CASIGQTGYADTQYF
v_call: TRBV5-1; d_call: .; clone_size: few; j_call: TRBJ1-6; cdr3_nt: TGCGCCAGCAGCTTGGAGGCGGGTAATTCACCCCTCCACTTT; cdr3_aa: CASSLEAGNSPLHF
v_call: TRBV12-3/TRBV12-4; d_call: .; clone_size: .; j_call: TRBJ2-7; cdr3_nt: TGTGCCAGCACACTTACGGGAACCTACGAGCAGTACTTC; cdr3_aa: CASTLTGTYEQYF
v_call: TRBV19; d_call: .; clone_size: .; j_call: TRBJ2-3; cdr3_nt: TGTGCCAGTAGTCCGATGGGACTTTATACGCAGTATTTT; cdr3_aa: CASSPMGLYTQYF
v_call: TRBV5-4; d_call: TRBD1; clone_size: .; j_call: TRBJ2-5; cdr3_nt: TGTGCCAGCAGCTACAGGGGTAAAGAGACCCAGTACTTC; cdr3_aa: CASSYRGKETQYF
v_call: TRBV29-1; d_call: .; clone_size: once; j_call: TRBJ2-7; cdr3_nt: TGCAGCGTTCGTCGAGGTATCTACGAGCAGTACTTC; cdr3_aa: CSVRRGIYEQYF
v_call: TRBV18; d_call: TRBD1; clone_size: .; j_call: TRBJ2-2; cdr3_nt: TGTGCCAGCTCATCGACAGGGGAGAACACCGGGGAGCTGTTTTTT; cdr3_aa: CASSSTGENTGELFF
v_call: TRBV5-1; d_call: .; clone_size: .; j_call: TRBJ1-4; cdr3_nt: TGCGCCAGCAGCTTGGTTGGGTTCGGAGGTGGAAAACTGTTTTTT; cdr3_aa: CASSLVGFGGGKLFF
v_call: TRBV28; d_call: TRBD1; clone_size: .; j_call: TRBJ2-3; cdr3_nt: TGTGCCAGCGGGAGACAGGGCCGCACAGATACGCAGTATTTT; cdr3_aa: CASGRQGRTDTQYF
v_call: TRBV5-1; d_call: .; clone_size: .; j_call: TRBJ1-4; cdr3_nt: TGCGCCAGCAGCGTCTCAGGGGTCCCTAACGAAAAACTGTTTTTT; cdr3_aa: CASSVSGVPNEKLFF
v_call: TRBV28; d_call: TRBD2; clone_size: .; j_call: TRBJ2-1; cdr3_nt: TGTGCCAGCAGTACCAATCCGGGACTAGGCCCCTACAATGAGCAGTTCTTC; cdr3_aa: CASSTNPGLGPYNEQFF
v_call: TRBV2; d_call: .; clone_size: .; j_call: TRBJ1-5; cdr3_nt: TGTGCCAGCAGACCAAACAGGGACACTCAGCCCCAGCATTTT; cdr3_aa: CASRPNRDTQPQHF
v_call: TRBV7-9; d_call: .; clone_size: many; j_call: TRBJ2-7; cdr3_nt: TGTGCCAGCAGTTACTTTGGGGGCGCGGTTCCCTACGAGCAGTACTTC; cdr3_aa: CASSYFGGAVPYEQYF
v_call: TRBV21-1; d_call: .; clone_size: .; j_call: TRBJ2-3; cdr3_nt: TGTGCCAGCAGGACCCGGGACACAAGCACAGATACGCAGTATTTT; cdr3_aa: CASRTRDTSTDTQYF
v_call: TRBV5-1; d_call: TRBD2; clone_size: .; j_call: TRBJ2-2; cdr3_nt: TGCGCCAGCAGCTTGACTAGCGGGAGGCACGGGGAGCTGTTTTTT; cdr3_aa: CASSLTSGRHGELFF
v_call: TRBV5-5; d_call: .; clone_size: .; j_call: TRBJ1-3; cdr3_nt: TGTGCCAGCAGCTTGAATCCGGGAGACACTGGAAACACCATATATTTT; cdr3_aa: CASSLNPGDTGNTIYF
v_call: TRBV9; d_call: .; clone_size: .; j_call: TRBJ1-2; cdr3_nt: TGTGCCAGCAGCGTAGGAGTCGGGGGGCTGACGGGCTACACCTTC; cdr3_aa: CASSVGVGGLTGYTF
v_call: TRBV11-3; d_call: .; clone_size: .; j_call: TRBJ2-7; cdr3_nt: TGTGCCAGCAGCCCCCCCGGGACTTCCTACGAGCAGTACTTC; cdr3_aa: CASSPPGTSYEQYF